Sequencing of this T cell receptor beta chain was carried out in a study of CD8 T cells in ankylosing spondylitis. One entry per CDR3 protein, called by TCRdb with MiXCR from the 5' RACE reads. Altogether about 540,000 distinct CDR3 sequences are present, about 12% being singletons, with the ten largest covering about 6.8%. Comments on this clonotype: Its antigen remains unknown.

General study results and limits: Typical of ankylosing spondylitis blood, it appeared, was a TCR beta motif of roughly eight highly homologous variants.

There are 16 residues in the CDR3. V was trimmed by 0 bases and J by 0 bases, leaving 11 bases between them. CDR1 SGHRS and CDR2 YFSETQ come from the germline V gene. The sequencing sample was made of blood, either unsorted or a sorted T cell fraction (not recorded which). The chain carries TRBV5-1 and TRBJ2-3; D is unclear. This receptor was obtained from a male donor with ankylosing spondylitis. The CDR3 DNA reads as TGCGCCAGCAGCTTGGTGCCGATACCTAGCACAGATACGCAGTATTTT. As protein: CASSLVPIPSTDTQYF.